This TCR beta chain was sequenced in a study of blood T cell repertoires in COVID-19. Looking at the study overall: From T cells, B-cell-depleted T cells, or PBMCs came the material, which was cDNA or gDNA.

This clone has just one count. Sequenced by immunoSEQ multiplex PCR; TCRdb stores in-frame clones only, minus some. The table shows 250,000 to 300,000 clones, with 80% to 90% occurring only once. CDR1 and CDR2 (germline): SNHLY, FYNNEI. J was trimmed by 7 bases and V by 6 bases; bases with no gene match: 13. The CDR3 is made up of 16 amino acids. The sample was PBMCs or T cells enriched from blood (not recorded which). The chain employs TRBV2 and TRBJ2-2; 8 nucleotides agree with TRBD2. This TCR was sampled from a woman between 50 and 59 years old who had been exposed to COVID-19. The CDR3 sequence: CASSLRGAGAVGELFF. CDR3 in DNA: TGTGCCAGCAGCCTGCGTGGAGCGGGGGCGGTCGGGGAGCTGTTTTTT.